This T cell receptor beta chain was sequenced for a study of CD8 T cells in ankylosing spondylitis (dated 2017 in TCRdb). In terms of the full investigation: To find TCR variants linked to disease, the study profiled T cell receptor beta repertoires in ankylosing spondylitis patients and healthy donors. The full study cohort comprised about 24 ankylosing spondylitis patients and 110 or so healthy donors. Samples of peripheral blood were taken, and for ankylosing spondylitis patients, synovial fluid was collected as well.

The sample was run on an Illumina HiSeq 2500. TCR beta libraries were prepared by quantitative 5'-RACE with molecular barcodes. The authors processed their data as follows. To identify disease-linked TCR variants, a new computational method was used, one built on a probabilistic model of VDJ rearrangement. TCRdb ran its own pipeline on the public reads, namely fastp trimming at Q25 and MiXCR clone calling, and kept in-frame beta chains. Rows with a matching CDR3 protein are joined into one entry that keeps the most common DNA and genes. None of the V and J calls come from the authors' own analysis; TCRdb made them. The sample has 300,000 to 400,000 distinct CDR3 sequences on record, 9.5% to 13% of them singletons. Roughly 9.1% of the sample rests with the top ten. Results the study describes overall, beyond this receptor: According to the report, matched synovial fluid samples from ankylosing spondylitis patients were significantly enriched for the disease-linked clones. The disease-linked clones had a CD8+ phenotype and were found at relatively low frequencies in peripheral blood. Blood from ankylosing spondylitis patients appeared to be characterized by a TCR beta motif composed of several highly homologous amino acid variants. Some of the motif variants had been reported before in the synovial fluid and blood of reactive arthritis patients, a finding that suggests common disease-initiation mechanisms.

V drops 5 bases and J drops 5 bases, leaving 9 bases in between. CDR1 and CDR2 (LNHNV, YYDKDF) derive from the germline V gene (reference sequence). The CDR3 has 12 amino acids, counting the end cysteine and phenylalanine. The kept DNA is CDR3 alone, 36 bases in frame from the first base. In regard to this clonotype: Its cognate antigen has yet to be identified. One base away there is no much larger clone; base qualities are not given.

The sample taken for sequencing was blood, either unsorted or a sorted T cell fraction (not recorded which). This TCR was sampled from a female donor with ankylosing spondylitis or in good health (not recorded which). Recombination linked TRBV15 to TRBJ2-5, with the D gene not confidently named. The CDR3 has the sequence CATSSLGETQYF. The DNA sequence is given as TGTGCCACCAGCTCTCTTGGGGAGACCCAGTACTTC.